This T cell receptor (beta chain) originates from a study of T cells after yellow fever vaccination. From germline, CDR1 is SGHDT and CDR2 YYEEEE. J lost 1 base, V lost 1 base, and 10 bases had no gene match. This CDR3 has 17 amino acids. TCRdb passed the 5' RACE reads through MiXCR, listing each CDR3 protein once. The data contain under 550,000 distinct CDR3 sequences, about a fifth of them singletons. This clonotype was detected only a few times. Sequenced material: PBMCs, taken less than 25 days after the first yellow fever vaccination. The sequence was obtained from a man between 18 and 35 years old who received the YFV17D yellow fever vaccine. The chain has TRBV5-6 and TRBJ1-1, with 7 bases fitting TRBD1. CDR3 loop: CASSLRSWQGGNTEAFF. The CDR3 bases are TGTGCCAGCAGCTTGCGGTCGTGGCAGGGGGGGAACACTGAAGCTTTCTTT.